One sample yielded the 14 T cell receptor beta chains listed below, sequenced in a study of STAT5B mutations in CD4+ large granular lymphocyte leukemia. Profiling relied on immunoSEQ multiplex PCR, and the TCRdb table lists in-frame clones only, not all of them. The data show more than 30,000 clones, under 80% seen once. The sample was CD4+ T cells from blood buffy coats. These receptors all stem from a human donor in good health.

The V gene is TRBV21-1, the J gene TRBJ2-7; no check of the table's D call, TRBD1, against the DNA was made. TRBV21-1 is an annotated pseudogene. CDR3 length: 17 amino acids. This chain's CDR3 is CASSKIAVGGHSYEQYF. CDR3 nucleotide sequence: TGTGCCAGCAGCAAAATTGCGGTAGGGGGCCACTCCTACGAGCAGTACTTC.

The chain is built from TRBV9 and TRBJ1-2, with D perhaps TRBD1 (6 bases). Per the germline V gene, CDR1 is SGDLS and CDR2 is YYNGEE. CDR3 length: 16 amino acids. Deletions cut 0 bases from V and 2 bases from J, with 14 bases between. CDR3 amino acids: CASSVGSGRGNYGYTF. CDR3 coding DNA: TGTGCCAGCAGCGTAGGGTCAGGGAGGGGGAACTATGGCTACACCTTC.

The rearrangement links TRBV4-3 to TRBJ1-1; tentative D call: TRBD1 (6 bases). The germline gives CDR1 LGHNA, CDR2 YSLEER. Trimming removed 0 bases at V and 8 bases at J, with 16 bases between. The CDR3 is 15 residues long. CDR3 bases: TGCGCCAGCAGCCAAGACCCGGGGGCGGTCATGGAAGCTTTCTTT. This encodes CASSQDPGAVMEAFF.

This chain joins TRBV2 and TRBJ2-5; perhaps D is TRBD1 or TRBD2 (5 bases each). The germline V gene has CDR1 SNHLY and CDR2 FYNNEI. The CDR3 consists of 14 residues. The V and J ends lost 8 bases and 4 bases respectively, with 17 bases between them. CDR3 in DNA: TGTGCCAGCCTCTATAGGGGACCCGGAGAGACCCAGTACTTC. Protein sequence: CASLYRGPGETQYF.

This chain uses TRBV7-2 with TRBJ2-5; D is unresolved. The germline V gene encodes CDR1 SGHTA and CDR2 FQGNSA. This CDR3 is built from 13 residues. Deletions cut 3 bases from V and 2 bases from J, with 7 bases between. The CDR3 spells CASSFSGQETQYF. CDR3 DNA sequence: TGTGCCAGCAGCTTTTCAGGACAAGAGACCCAGTACTTC. The entire variable domain, with the rest obtained from reference TRBV7-2 and TRBJ2-5, is as follows: GAGVSQSPSNKVTEKGKDVELRCDPISGHTALYWYRQSLGQGLEFLIYFQGNSAPDKSGLPSDRFSAERTGGSVSTLTIQRTQQEDSAVYLCASSFSGQETQYFGPGTRLLVL.

J is TRBJ1-2 and V is TRBV7-2; D ambiguous. Germline CDR1 and CDR2: SGHTA and FQGNSA. Trimming removed 1 base at V and 8 bases at J, with 11 bases between. The CDR3 loop spans 13 amino acids. The CDR3 loop is CASSLGSGSGYTF. CDR3 coding DNA: TGTGCCAGCAGCTTAGGATCTGGCAGCGGCTACACCTTC. Together with reference TRBV7-2 and TRBJ1-2, the CDR3 gives the full variable domain: GAGVSQSPSNKVTEKGKDVELRCDPISGHTALYWYRQSLGQGLEFLIYFQGNSAPDKSGLPSDRFSAERTGGSVSTLTIQRTQQEDSAVYLCASSLGSGSGYTFGSGTRLTVV.

A single count supports this clone. The V and J genes are TRBV12-5 and TRBJ2-1; TRBD1 matches 8 bases. The CDR3 has 16 residues. CDR1 is LGHNT and CDR2 is FRNRAP in the germline V gene. Trimming removed 7 bases from V and 3 bases from J; junction bases left unmatched: 11. CDR3 DNA sequence: TGTGCTAGTGCGCCCCCATCCGGGACAGGCTACAATGAGCAGTTCTTC. Its translation is CASAPPSGTGYNEQFF.

The rearrangement links TRBV5-1 to TRBJ2-1; 8 nucleotides align to TRBD2. The CDR3 sequence is 16 residues long. Per the germline V gene, CDR1 is SGHRS and CDR2 is YFSETQ. Trimming at V came to 1 base and at J to 6 bases, leaving 9 bases not matched to a gene. CDR3 DNA: TGCGCCAGCAGCTTGCCGGGAGCGGGAGAGGCCAATGAGCAGTTCTTC. Its protein is CASSLPGAGEANEQFF.

The sample holds a few counts of this clone. The chain combines TRBV7-2 with TRBJ2-7; TRBD1 aligns across 8 bases. CDR3 length: 16 residues. Germline-derived CDR1 and CDR2 are SGHTA and FQGNSA. The ends lost 0 bases at V and 0 bases at J; junction bases unmatched: 4. The chain's CDR3 is CASSLASQGASYEQYF. CDR3 nucleotide sequence: TGTGCCAGCAGCTTAGCGAGCCAGGGGGCCTCCTACGAGCAGTACTTC.

This clone was seen only once. J is TRBJ1-1 and V is TRBV19; 7 bases are a match to TRBD1. J gave up 11 bases and V 3 bases, and 15 bases lay outside the gene matches. Germline CDR1 LNHDA, CDR2 SQIVND (reference sequence). The CDR3 contains 15 residues. This CDR3 is CASSIQGDPQQGAFF. The CDR3 nucleotides are TGTGCCAGTAGTATCCAAGGGGACCCTCAACAGGGGGCTTTCTTT.

This clone was detected once. This rearrangement joins TRBV27 to TRBJ2-3; TRBD1 agrees at 7 bases. Per germline, CDR1 MNHEY and CDR2 SMNVEV (reference sequence). The ends lost 10 bases at V and 2 bases at J; junction bases unmatched: 12. The CDR3 has 15 residues. The CDR3 region is CATRGTSRPTDTQYF. The DNA of the CDR3 is TGTGCCACCAGGGGGACGTCCCGCCCCACAGATACGCAGTATTTT.

V and J are TRBV7-2 and TRBJ1-5; D not certain. Germline V gene lookup returns CDR1 SGHTA and CDR2 FQGNSA. The CDR3 has 12 amino acids. Trimming shortened V by 3 bases and J by 6 bases, and 6 bases separated the two germline ends. The CDR3 here is CASSLGTQPQHF. Here the CDR3 DNA reads TGTGCCAGCAGCTTGGGCACTCAGCCCCAGCATTTT.

J is TRBJ1-5 and V is TRBV18; D not certain. The ends were cut back, 2 bases at V and 6 bases at J, with 8 bases in the middle. The CDR3 is 13 amino acids. CDR1 KGHSH and CDR2 LQKENI come from the germline V gene. The CDR3 coding sequence is TGTGCCAGCTCACCAGGGTTCGGTCAGCCCCAGCATTTT. This encodes CASSPGFGQPQHF.

This sequence joins TRBV30 and TRBJ1-2; 8 nucleotides line up with TRBD1. The CDR3 is 13 residues long. The J segment lost 8 bases and the V segment lost 6 bases, leaving 11 bases of the junction unmatched. Looked up from germline, CDR1 is GTSNPN and CDR2 is SVGIG (reference sequence). The CDR3 nucleotides read TGTGCCTGCCAAGGACAGGGAACGGGCGGCTACACCTTC. Amino acid sequence: CACQGQGTGGYTF.